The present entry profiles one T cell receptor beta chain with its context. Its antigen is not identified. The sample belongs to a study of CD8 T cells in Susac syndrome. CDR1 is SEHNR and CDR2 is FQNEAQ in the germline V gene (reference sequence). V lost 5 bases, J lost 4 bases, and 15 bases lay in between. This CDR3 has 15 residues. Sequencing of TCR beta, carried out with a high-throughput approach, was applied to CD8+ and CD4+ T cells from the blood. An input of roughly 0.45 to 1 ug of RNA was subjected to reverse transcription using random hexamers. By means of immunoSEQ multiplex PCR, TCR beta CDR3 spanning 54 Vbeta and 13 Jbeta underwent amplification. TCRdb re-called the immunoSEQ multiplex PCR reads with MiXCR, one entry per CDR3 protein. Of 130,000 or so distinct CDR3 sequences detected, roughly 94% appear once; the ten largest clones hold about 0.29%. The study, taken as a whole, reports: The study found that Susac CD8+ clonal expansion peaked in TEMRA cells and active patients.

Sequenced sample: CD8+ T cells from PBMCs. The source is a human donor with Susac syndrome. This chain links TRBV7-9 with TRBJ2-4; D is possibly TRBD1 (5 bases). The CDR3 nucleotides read TGTGCCAGCAGCCCCGTGGGGCAGGAAAAAAACATTCAGTACTTC. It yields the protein CASSPVGQEKNIQYF.